This entry features one T cell receptor (beta chain) sequence. The CDR3 spans 16 residues. V lost 3 bases, J lost 2 bases, and 17 bases lay in between. In germline, CDR1 is MGHDK, CDR2 SYGVNS. The data originate from a study of blood T cell repertoires in COVID-19. Here immunoSEQ multiplex PCR was the method, and the copy in TCRdb shows in-frame clones only, minus some. Of more than 150,000 clones listed, 60% to 80% are singletons. Specimen: peripheral blood. This chain connects TRBV25-1 to TRBJ2-7; tentative D call: TRBD2 (5 bases). The clonotype was recovered from a woman aged 65 to 85 with acute or convalescent COVID-19. The CDR3 is CASSDRPSSDPYEQYF. DNA of the CDR3: TGTGCCAGCAGTGACAGGCCTAGCTCTGATCCCTACGAGCAGTACTTC.